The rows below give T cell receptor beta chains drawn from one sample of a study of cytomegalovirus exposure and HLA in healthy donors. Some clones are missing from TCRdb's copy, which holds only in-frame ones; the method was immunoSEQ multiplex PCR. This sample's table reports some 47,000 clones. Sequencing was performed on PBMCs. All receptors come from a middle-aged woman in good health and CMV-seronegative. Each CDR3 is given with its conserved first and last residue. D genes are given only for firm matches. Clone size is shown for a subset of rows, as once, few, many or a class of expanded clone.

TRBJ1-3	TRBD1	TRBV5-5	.	TGTGCCAGCACGATCAGGGGGCGGTCTGGAAACACCATATATTTT	CASTIRGRSGNTIYF
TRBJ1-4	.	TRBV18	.	TGTGCCAGCTCACCACTGGGGCCAGTTGCAACTAATGAAAAACTGTTTTTT	CASSPLGPVATNEKLFF
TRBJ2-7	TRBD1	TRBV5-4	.	TGTGCCAGCAGCACGACAGGGGGCAGGTACGAGCAGTACTTC	CASSTTGGRYEQYF
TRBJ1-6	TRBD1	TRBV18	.	TGTGCCAGCTCACCACCTTCCCGGGACAGGGGTAATTCACCCCTCCACTTT	CASSPPSRDRGNSPLHF
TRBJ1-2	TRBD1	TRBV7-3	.	TGTGCCAGCAGCAGGACAGGGACAGGAGGCTACACCTTC	CASSRTGTGGYTF
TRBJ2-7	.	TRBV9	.	TGTGCCAGCAGCGTAGGGGTGGGAGAGGGATCCTACGAGCAGTACTTC	CASSVGVGEGSYEQYF
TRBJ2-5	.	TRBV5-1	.	TGCGCCAGCAGCTTTTGGAGTCTTCCCGTTGAGACCCAGTACTTC	CASSFWSLPVETQYF
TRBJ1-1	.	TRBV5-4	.	TGTGCCAGCAGCTGGGCGGGACGGTTGAACACTGAAGCTTTCTTT	CASSWAGRLNTEAFF
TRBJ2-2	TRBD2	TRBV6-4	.	TGTGCCAGCACCGAGGTAGCGGGGAGCACCGGGGAGCTGTTTTTT	CASTEVAGSTGELFF
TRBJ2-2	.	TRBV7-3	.	TGTGCCAGCAGCTTAGGGATTGGGACAGAGCTGTTTTTT	CASSLGIGTELFF
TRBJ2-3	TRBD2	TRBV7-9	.	TGTGCCAGCAGCTTCCACCCGCGGGGGGATTTAGATACGCAGTATTTT	CASSFHPRGDLDTQYF
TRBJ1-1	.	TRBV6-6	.	TGTGCCAGCAGGCAGGGGAGTGGCCCCACTGAAGCTTTCTTT	CASRQGSGPTEAFF
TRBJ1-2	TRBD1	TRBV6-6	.	TGTGCCAGCAGTAGGACAGGGGAAAACTATGGCTACACCTTC	CASSRTGENYGYTF
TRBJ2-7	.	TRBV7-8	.	TGTGCCAGCAGCTCTTCGTTGGAGCAGTACTTC	CASSSSLEQYF
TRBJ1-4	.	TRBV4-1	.	TGCGCCAGCAGCCTCAGACAGAGTGAAAAACTGTTTTTT	CASSLRQSEKLFF
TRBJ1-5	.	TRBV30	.	TGTGCCTGGAGTGTAGGGAGTGGGCGCAATCAGCCCCAGCATTTT	CAWSVGSGRNQPQHF
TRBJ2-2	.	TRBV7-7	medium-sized	TGTGCTAGCAGCTTAGGGCGGACAGCCGGGGAGCTGTTTTTT	CASSLGRTAGELFF
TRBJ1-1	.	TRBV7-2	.	TGTGCCAGCCGCCTCGGCAGCGGGACTGAAGCTTTCTTT	CASRLGSGTEAFF
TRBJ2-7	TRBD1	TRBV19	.	TGTGCCAGTAGTATAGAGACCACAGGGGCAATCTCCTACGAGCAGTACTTC	CASSIETTGAISYEQYF
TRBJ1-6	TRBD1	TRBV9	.	TGTGCCAGCAGCGCTATCGGACAGGGAAATTCACCCCTCCACTTT	CASSAIGQGNSPLHF
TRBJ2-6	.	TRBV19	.	TGTGCCAGTAGGGATATCGGGTCCGGGGCCAACGTCCTGACTTTC	CASRDIGSGANVLTF
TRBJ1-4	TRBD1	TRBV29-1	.	TGCAGCGTTGATGCACAGGGGGGTGAAAAACTGTTTTTT	CSVDAQGGEKLFF
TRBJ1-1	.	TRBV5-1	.	TGCGCCAGCAGCTCAGGCGGCCAGGGGAACACTGAAGCTTTCTTT	CASSSGGQGNTEAFF
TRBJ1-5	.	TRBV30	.	TGTGCCTGGAGTGTAGGCGGGGCTAGTCAGCCCCAGCATTTT	CAWSVGGASQPQHF
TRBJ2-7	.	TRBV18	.	TGTGCCAGCTCACAATACCGGGACAAGGCCTACGAGCAGTACTTC	CASSQYRDKAYEQYF
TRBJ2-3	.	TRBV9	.	TGTGCCAGCACCAAGGCGGGTGGAGATACGCAGTATTTT	CASTKAGGDTQYF
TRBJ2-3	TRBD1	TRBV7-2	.	TGTGCCAGCAGCTTAGGGACAGGGGAAGATACGCAGTATTTT	CASSLGTGEDTQYF
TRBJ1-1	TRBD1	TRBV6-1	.	TGTGCCAGCAGGACAGGGTCCATGAACACTGAAGCTTTCTTT	CASRTGSMNTEAFF
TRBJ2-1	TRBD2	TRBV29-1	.	TGCAGCGTTGAACCCCCTTTAACTAGCGGGAAGCACTCGAGCTCCTACAATGAGCAGTTCTTC	CSVEPPLTSGKHSSSYNEQFF
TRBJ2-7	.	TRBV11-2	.	TGTGCCAGCAGCTTAGGTTTGGGGGGAAGGGAGCAGTACTTC	CASSLGLGGREQYF
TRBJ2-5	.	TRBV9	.	TGTGCCAGCAGCTCCCTTGGCAAAGAGACCCAGTACTTC	CASSSLGKETQYF
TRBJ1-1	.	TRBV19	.	TGTGCCAGTAGTGAACCGGGGTCGAACACTGAAGCTTTCTTT	CASSEPGSNTEAFF
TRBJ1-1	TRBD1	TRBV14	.	TGTGCCAGCAGACCTCCCGACAGGGTCACTGAAGCTTTCTTT	CASRPPDRVTEAFF
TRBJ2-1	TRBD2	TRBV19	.	TGTGCCAGTAGTGATCCGGGACTAGCGGGGGAGTTCTTC	CASSDPGLAGEFF
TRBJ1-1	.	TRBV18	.	TGTGCCAGCTCACCACCGGGCCCTCGGAACACTGAAGCTTTCTTT	CASSPPGPRNTEAFF
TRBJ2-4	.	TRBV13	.	TGTGCCAGCAGCGCCCGTACGGCAGGGCGTGAAAACATTCAGTACTTC	CASSARTAGRENIQYF
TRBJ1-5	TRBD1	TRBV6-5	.	TGTGCCAGCACCCATGAAGGACAGGGTGTTCAGCCCCAGCATTTT	CASTHEGQGVQPQHF
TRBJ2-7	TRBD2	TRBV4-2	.	TGTGCCAGCAGCCAAGAGGCGGGGGGGCCGGGCGAGCAGTACTTC	CASSQEAGGPGEQYF
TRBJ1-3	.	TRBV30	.	TGTGCCTGGAGTCGCGGAGACGCTGGAAACACCATATATTTT	CAWSRGDAGNTIYF
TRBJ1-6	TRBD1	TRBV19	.	TGTGCCAGTTGCCCGGGACAGGGGACTTCACCCCTCCACTTT	CASCPGQGTSPLHF
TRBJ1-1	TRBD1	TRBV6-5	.	TGTGCCAGCAGAAACCCAGGGGGCGCGGACACTGAAGCTTTCTTT	CASRNPGGADTEAFF
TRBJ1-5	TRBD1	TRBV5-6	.	TGTGCCAGCAGCTTGGGGGGGCTCGGGACAGGGGCAGATCAGCCCCAGCATTTT	CASSLGGLGTGADQPQHF
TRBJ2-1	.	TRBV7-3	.	TGTGCCAGCAGTCCACAGGGGGGGGATGAGCAGTTCTTC	CASSPQGGDEQFF